By proportion, the clone carrying this T cell receptor beta chain is medium-sized (0.01 to 0.1%). The sample belongs to a study of tumor-infiltrating lymphocytes in oesophageal squamous cell carcinoma. Trimming left V 1 base short and J 5 bases short, with 11 bases between. The CDR3 spans 14 residues. Germline V gene lookup returns CDR1 SGHAT and CDR2 FQDESV (reference sequence). In TCRdb, the PCR reads were re-called with MiXCR into one record per CDR3 protein. The table lists tens of thousands of distinct CDR3 sequences, 35% to 45% of them singletons. This chain links TRBV11-1 with TRBJ2-5, with D perhaps assigned TRBD1 or TRBD2 (6 bases each). The receptor was isolated from a male donor with esophageal squamous cell carcinoma. The sample was esophageal tumor tissue. The CDR3 sequence is CASSLGGAGETQYF. CDR3 coding DNA: TGTGCCAGCAGCTTAGGGGGGGCTGGGGAGACCCAGTACTTC.